A single T cell receptor beta chain is shown here with its context. The data belong to a study of T-cell reconstitution after alpha-beta-depleted transplantation in children. The germline CDR1 and CDR2 sequences are MNHNS and SASEGT. The CDR3 length is 15 residues. The V gene lost 6 bases and the J gene lost 0 bases, with 12 bases spanning the gap. For TCRbeta, the library was prepared with unique molecular identifiers. In TCRdb, the PCR reads were re-called with MiXCR into one record per CDR3 protein. The sample carries around 600,000 distinct CDR3 sequences, approximately 15% recorded once. The chain has TRBV6-1 and TRBJ1-5; possible D gene TRBD1, 5 bases. This sequence originates from a human donor who donated a stem cell graft to a child with acute myeloid leukemia. The input for sequencing was PBMCs from the stem cell graft donor, taken from the stem cell graft. The CDR3 loop reads CASRERDGSNQPQHF. DNA of the CDR3: TGTGCCAGCAGGGAACGGGACGGTAGCAATCAGCCCCAGCATTTT.